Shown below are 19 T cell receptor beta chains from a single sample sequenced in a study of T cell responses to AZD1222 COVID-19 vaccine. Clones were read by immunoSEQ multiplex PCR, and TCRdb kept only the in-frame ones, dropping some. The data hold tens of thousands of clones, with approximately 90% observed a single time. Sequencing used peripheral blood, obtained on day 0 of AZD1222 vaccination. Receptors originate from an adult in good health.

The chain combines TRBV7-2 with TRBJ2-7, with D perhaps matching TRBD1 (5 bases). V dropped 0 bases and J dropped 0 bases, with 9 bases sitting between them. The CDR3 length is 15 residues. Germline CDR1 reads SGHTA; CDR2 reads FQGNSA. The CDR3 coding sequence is TGTGCCAGCAGCTTAGCAACAGGTTCCTCCTACGAGCAGTACTTC. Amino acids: CASSLATGSSYEQYF.

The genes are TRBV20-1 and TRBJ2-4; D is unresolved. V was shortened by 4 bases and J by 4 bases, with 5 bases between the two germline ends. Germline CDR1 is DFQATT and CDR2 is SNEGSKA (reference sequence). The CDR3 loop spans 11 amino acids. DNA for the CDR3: TGCAGTGCTACTCGGAAAAACATTCAGTACTTC. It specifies CSATRKNIQYF.

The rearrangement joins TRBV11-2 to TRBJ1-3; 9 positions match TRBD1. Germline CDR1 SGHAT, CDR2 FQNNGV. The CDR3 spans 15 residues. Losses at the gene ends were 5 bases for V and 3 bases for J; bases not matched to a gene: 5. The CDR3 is CASSPGTGNGNTIYF. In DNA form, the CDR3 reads TGTGCCAGCAGCCCCGGGACAGGGAATGGAAACACCATATATTTT.

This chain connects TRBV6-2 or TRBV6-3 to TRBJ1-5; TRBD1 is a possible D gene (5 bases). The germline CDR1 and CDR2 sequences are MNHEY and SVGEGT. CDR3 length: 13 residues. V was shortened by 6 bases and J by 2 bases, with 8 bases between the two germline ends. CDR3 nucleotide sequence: TGTGCCAGCAGCAGGGACGGCAATCAGCCCCAGCATTTT. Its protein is CASSRDGNQPQHF.

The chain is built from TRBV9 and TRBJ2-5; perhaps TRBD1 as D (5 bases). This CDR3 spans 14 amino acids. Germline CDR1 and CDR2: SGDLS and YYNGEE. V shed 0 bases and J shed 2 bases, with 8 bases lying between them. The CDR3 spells CASSVGDSQETQYF. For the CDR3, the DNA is TGTGCCAGCAGCGTAGGCGACAGTCAAGAGACCCAGTACTTC.

The CDR3 DNA reads TGTGCCAGCAGTTTGAGGGTCGTGGACACTGAAGCTTTCTTT. It yields the protein CASSLRVVDTEAFF. The rearrangement links TRBV6-5 to TRBJ1-1; D gene uncertain. The germline gives CDR1 MNHEY, CDR2 SVGAGI. The germline V and J ends were trimmed by 4 bases and 3 bases, with 12 bases remaining between them. The CDR3 length is 14 residues.

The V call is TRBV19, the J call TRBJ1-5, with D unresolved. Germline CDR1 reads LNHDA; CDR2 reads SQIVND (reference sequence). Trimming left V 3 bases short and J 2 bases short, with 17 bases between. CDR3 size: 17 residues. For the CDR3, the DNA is TGTGCCAGTAGTATTCATACTCGAGGGATTGGCAATCAGCCCCAGCATTTT. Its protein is CASSIHTRGIGNQPQHF.

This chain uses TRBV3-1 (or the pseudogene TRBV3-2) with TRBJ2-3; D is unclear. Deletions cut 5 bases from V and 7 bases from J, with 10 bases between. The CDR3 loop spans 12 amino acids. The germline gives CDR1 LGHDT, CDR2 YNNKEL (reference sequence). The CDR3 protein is CASSYAPNTQYF. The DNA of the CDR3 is TGTGCCAGCAGCTACGCCCCGAATACGCAGTATTTT.

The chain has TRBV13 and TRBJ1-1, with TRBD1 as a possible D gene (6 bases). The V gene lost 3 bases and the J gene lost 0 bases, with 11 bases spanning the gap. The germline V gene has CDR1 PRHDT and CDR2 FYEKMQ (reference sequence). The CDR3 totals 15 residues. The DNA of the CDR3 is TGTGCCAGCAGCTTTGCAGGGGTTATGAACACTGAAGCTTTCTTT. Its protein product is CASSFAGVMNTEAFF.

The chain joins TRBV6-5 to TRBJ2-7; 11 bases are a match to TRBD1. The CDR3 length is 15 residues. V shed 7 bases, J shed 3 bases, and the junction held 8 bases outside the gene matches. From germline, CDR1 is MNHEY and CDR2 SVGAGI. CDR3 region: CASTDGGQGDYEQYF. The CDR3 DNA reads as TGTGCCAGCACCGACGGGGGACAGGGGGACTACGAGCAGTACTTC.

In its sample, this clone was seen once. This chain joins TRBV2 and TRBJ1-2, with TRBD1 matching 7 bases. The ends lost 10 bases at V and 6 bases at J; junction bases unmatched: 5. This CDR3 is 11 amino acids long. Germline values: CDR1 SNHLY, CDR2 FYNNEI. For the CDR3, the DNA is TGTGCCACCACAGGGGTGGATGGCTACACCTTC. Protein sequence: CATTGVDGYTF.

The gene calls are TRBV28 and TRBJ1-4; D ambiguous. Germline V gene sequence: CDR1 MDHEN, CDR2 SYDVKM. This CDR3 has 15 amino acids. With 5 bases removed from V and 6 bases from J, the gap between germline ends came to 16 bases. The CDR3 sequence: CASSRLENYHEKLFF. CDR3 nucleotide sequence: TGTGCCAGCAGTCGCCTGGAAAACTACCATGAAAAACTGTTTTTT.

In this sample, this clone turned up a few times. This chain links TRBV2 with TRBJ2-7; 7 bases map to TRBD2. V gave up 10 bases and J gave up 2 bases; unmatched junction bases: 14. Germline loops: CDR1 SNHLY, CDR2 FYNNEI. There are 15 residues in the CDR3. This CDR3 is CATTPRERGTYEQYF. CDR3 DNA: TGTGCCACTACGCCCCGGGAGCGGGGAACCTACGAGCAGTACTTC.

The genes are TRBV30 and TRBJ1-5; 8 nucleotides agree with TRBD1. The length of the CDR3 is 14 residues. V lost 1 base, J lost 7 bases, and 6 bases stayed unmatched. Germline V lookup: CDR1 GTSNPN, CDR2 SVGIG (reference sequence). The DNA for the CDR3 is TGTGCCTGGAGTGAAGGACAGGGAAGGCAGCCCCAGCATTTT. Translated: CAWSEGQGRQPQHF.

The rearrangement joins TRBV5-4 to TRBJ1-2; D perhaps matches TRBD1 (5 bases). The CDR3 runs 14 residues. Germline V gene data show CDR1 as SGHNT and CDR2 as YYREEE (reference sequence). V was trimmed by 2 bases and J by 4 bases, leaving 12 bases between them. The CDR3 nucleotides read TGTGCCAGCAGCTTCGCGGGGCCCGCCTATGGCTACACCTTC. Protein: CASSFAGPAYGYTF.

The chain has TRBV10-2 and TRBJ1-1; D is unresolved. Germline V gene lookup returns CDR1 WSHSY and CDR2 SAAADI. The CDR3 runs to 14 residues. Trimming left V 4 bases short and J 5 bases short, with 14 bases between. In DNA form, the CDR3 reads TGCGCCAGCAGTGTTGATCTCTTGGAGACTGAAGCTTTCTTT. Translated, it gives CASSVDLLETEAFF.

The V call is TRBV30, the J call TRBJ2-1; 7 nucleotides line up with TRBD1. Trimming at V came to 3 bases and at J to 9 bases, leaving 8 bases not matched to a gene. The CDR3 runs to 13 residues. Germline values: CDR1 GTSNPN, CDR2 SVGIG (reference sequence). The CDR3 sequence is CAWRTTGSTEQFF. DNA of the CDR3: TGTGCCTGGAGGACGACAGGGTCGACTGAGCAGTTCTTC.

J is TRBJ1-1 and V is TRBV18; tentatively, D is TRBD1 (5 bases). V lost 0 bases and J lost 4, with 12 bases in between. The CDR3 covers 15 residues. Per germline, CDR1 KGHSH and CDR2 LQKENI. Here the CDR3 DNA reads TGTGCCAGCTCACCACCGAGTGGGGGAAGCACTGAAGCTTTCTTT. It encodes CASSPPSGGSTEAFF.

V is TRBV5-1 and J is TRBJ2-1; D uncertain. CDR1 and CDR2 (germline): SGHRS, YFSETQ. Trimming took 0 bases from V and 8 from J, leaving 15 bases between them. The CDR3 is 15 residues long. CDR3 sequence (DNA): TGCGCCAGCAGCTTGGGGCAACTCAGAACCGATGAGCAGTTCTTC. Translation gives CASSLGQLRTDEQFF.